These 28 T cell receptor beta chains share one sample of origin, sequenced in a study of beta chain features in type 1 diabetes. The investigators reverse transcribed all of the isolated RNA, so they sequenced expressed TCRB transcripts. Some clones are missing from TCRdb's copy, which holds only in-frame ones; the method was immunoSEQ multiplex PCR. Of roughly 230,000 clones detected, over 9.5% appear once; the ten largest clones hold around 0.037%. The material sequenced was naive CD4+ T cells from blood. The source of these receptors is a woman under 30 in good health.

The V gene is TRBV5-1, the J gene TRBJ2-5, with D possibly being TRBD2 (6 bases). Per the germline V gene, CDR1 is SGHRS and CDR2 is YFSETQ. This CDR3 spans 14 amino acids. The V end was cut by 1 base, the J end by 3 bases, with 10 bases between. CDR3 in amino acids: CASSLSSGEETQYF. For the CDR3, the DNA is TGCGCCAGCAGCTTGAGTTCGGGGGAAGAGACCCAGTACTTC. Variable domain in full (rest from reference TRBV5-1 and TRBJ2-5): KAGVTQTPRYLIKTRGQQVTLSCSPISGHRSVSWYQQTPGQGLQFLFEYFSETQRNKGNFPGRFSGRQFSNSRSEMNVSTLELGDSALYLCASSLSSGEETQYFGPGTRLLVL.

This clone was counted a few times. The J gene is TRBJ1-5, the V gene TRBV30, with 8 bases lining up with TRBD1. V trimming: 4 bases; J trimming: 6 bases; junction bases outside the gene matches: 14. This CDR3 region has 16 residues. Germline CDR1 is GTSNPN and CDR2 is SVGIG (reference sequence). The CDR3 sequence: CAWTSTGTGGSQPQHF. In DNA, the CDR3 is TGTGCCTGGACCTCTACTGGGACAGGCGGCAGTCAGCCCCAGCATTTT.

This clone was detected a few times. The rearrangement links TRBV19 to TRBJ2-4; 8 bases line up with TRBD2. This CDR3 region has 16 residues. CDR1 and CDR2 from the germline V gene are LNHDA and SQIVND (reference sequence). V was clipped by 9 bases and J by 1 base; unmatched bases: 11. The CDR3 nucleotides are TGTGCCAGCAAACGAGGGCTAGCGGGCGCCAAAAACATTCAGTACTTC. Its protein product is CASKRGLAGAKNIQYF.

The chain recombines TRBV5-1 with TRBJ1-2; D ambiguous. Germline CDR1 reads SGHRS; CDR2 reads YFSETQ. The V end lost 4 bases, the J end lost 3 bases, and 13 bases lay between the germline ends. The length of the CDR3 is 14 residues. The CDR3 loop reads CASSRAREDYGYTF. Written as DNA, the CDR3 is TGCGCCAGCAGCAGGGCCCGGGAGGACTATGGCTACACCTTC.

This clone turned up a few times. The CDR3 here is CASSKEETGNTEAFF. As DNA, the CDR3 is TGCGCCAGCAGCAAAGAAGAGACAGGGAACACTGAAGCTTTCTTT. The gene calls are TRBV5-1 and TRBJ1-1, with a weak D call TRBD1 (6 bases). Trimming took off 4 bases at V and 1 base at J, with 14 bases between the two ends. Germline V gene sequence: CDR1 SGHRS, CDR2 YFSETQ. There are 15 residues in the CDR3.

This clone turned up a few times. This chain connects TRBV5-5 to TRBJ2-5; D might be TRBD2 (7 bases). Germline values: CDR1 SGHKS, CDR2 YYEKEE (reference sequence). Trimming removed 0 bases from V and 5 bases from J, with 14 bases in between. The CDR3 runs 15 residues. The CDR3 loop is CASSLAGGRRETQYF. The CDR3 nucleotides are TGTGCCAGCAGCTTGGCGGGGGGCCGGAGGGAGACCCAGTACTTC.

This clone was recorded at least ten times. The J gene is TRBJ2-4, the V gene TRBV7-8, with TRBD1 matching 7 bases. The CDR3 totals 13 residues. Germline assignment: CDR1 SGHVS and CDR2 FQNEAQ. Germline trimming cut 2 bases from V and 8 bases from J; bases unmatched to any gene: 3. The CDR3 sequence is CASSLKGADIQYF. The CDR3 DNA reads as TGTGCCAGCAGCTTAAAGGGGGCGGACATTCAGTACTTC.

The CDR3: CASSIQTGTYEQYF. The DNA of the CDR3 is TGTGCCAGCAGCATTCAGACAGGAACCTACGAGCAGTACTTC. The chain employs TRBV5-4 and TRBJ2-7; weak D call: TRBD1 (6 bases). This CDR3 comprises 14 residues. Deletions cut 4 bases from V and 2 bases from J, with 13 bases between. The germline CDR1 and CDR2 sequences are SGHNT and YYREEE (reference sequence).

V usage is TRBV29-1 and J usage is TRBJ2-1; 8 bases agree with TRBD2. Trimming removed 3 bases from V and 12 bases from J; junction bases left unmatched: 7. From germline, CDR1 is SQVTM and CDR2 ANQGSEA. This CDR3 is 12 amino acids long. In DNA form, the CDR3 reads TGCAGCGTTGATTTGGGGCGGGGGGTGCAGTTCTTC. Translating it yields CSVDLGRGVQFF.

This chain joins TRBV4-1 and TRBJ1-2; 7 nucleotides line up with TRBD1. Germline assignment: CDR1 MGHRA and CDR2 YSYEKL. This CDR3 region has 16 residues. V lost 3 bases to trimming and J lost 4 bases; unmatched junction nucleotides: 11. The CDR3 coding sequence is TGCGCCAGCAGCCACCCCCCGAAAGGGGGCGGCTATGGCTACACCTTC. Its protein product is CASSHPPKGGGYGYTF.

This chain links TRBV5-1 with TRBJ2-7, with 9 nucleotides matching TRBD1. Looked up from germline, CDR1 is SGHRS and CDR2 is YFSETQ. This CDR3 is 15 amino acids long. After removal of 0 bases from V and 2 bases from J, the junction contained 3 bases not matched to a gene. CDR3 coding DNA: TGCGCCAGCAGCTTGGGCGGGACAGGGACCTACGAGCAGTACTTC. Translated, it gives CASSLGGTGTYEQYF.

The CDR3 DNA reads TGTGCCTGGAGTGTTCGTTCACAGGGGTCAACGGATACGCAGTATTTT. It specifies CAWSVRSQGSTDTQYF. The chain is built from TRBV30 and TRBJ2-3, with TRBD1 matching over 7 bases. V lost 0 bases to trimming and J lost 6 bases; unmatched junction nucleotides: 12. The CDR3 runs to 16 residues. The germline CDR1 and CDR2 sequences are GTSNPN and SVGIG (reference sequence).

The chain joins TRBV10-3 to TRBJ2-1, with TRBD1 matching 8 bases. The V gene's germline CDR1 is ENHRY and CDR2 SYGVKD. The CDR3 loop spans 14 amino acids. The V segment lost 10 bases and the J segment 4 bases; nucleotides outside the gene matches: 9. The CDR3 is CATHRDRNYNEQFF. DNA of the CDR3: TGTGCCACCCACCGGGACAGGAATTACAATGAGCAGTTCTTC.

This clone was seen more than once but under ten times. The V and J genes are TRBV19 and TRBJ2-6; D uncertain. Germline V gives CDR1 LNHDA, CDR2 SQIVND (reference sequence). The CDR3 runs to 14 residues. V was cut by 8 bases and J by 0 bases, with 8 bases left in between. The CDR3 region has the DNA TGTGCCAGTGCAGGCGACTCTGGGGCCAACGTCCTGACTTTC. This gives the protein CASAGDSGANVLTF.

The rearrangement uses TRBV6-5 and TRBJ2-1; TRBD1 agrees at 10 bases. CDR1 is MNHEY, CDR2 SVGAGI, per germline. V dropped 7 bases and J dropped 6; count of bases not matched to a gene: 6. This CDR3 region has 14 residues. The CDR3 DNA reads TGTGCCAGCAACAGGGACAGGGGAGGCAATGAGCAGTTCTTC. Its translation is CASNRDRGGNEQFF.

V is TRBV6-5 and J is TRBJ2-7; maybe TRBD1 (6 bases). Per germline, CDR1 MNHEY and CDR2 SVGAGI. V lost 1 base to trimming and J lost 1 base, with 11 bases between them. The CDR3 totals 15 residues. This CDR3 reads CASSYFGRGSYEQYF. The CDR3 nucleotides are TGTGCCAGCAGTTACTTTGGCAGGGGATCCTACGAGCAGTACTTC.

The CDR3, as DNA: TGTGCCAGCAGCGTAATGGGACAGGGGTTCGGGAACACCTTC. It is translated as CASSVMGQGFGNTF. This chain joins TRBV9 and TRBJ1-2; 10 nucleotides align to TRBD1. With 1 base clipped from V and 12 bases from J, the junction kept 9 bases outside the gene matches. This CDR3 region has 14 residues. Per the germline V gene, CDR1 is SGDLS and CDR2 is YYNGEE.

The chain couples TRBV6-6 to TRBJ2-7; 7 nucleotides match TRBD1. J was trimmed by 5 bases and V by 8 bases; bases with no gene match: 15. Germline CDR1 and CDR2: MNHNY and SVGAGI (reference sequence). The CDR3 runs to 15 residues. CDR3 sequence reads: CASYDSGQWGHEQYF. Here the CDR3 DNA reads TGTGCCAGCTACGACTCGGGACAGTGGGGCCACGAGCAGTACTTC.

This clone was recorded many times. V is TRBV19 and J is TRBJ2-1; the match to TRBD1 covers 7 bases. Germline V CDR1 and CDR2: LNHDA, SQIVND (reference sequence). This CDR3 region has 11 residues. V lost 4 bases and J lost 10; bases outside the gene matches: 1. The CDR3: CASSTDREQFF. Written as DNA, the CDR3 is TGTGCCAGTAGTACGGACAGGGAGCAGTTCTTC.

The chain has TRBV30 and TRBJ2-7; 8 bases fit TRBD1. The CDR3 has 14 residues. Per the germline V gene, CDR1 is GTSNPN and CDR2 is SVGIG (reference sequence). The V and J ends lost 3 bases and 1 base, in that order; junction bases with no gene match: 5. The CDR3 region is CAWRGRDRSYEQYF. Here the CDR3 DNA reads TGTGCCTGGAGAGGCAGGGACAGGTCCTACGAGCAGTACTTC.

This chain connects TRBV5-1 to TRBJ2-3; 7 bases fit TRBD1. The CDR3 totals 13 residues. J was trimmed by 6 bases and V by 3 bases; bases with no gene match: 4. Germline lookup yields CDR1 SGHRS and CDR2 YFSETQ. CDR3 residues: CASSSDRVDTQYF. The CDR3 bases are TGCGCCAGCAGCTCCGACAGGGTGGATACGCAGTATTTT.

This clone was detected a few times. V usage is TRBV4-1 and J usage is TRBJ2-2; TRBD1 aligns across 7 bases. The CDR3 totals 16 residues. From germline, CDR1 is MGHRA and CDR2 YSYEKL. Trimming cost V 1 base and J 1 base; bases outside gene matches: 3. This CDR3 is CASSQVTGRNTGELFF. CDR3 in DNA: TGCGCCAGCAGCCAAGTGACAGGGCGGAACACCGGGGAGCTGTTTTTT.

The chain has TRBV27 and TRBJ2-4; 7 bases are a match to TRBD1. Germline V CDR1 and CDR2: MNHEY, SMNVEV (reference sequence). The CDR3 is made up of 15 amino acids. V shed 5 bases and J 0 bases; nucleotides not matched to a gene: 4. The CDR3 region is CASSRDRLAKNIQYF. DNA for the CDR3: TGTGCCAGCAGTCGGGACAGACTAGCCAAAAACATTCAGTACTTC.

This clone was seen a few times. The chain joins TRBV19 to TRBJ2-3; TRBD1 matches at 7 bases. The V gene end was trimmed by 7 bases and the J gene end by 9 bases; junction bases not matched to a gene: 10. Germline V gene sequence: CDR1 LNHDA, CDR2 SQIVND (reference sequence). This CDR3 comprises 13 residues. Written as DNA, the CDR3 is TGTGCCAGTACCCCGACAGGGAGCAACACGCAGTATTTT. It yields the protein CASTPTGSNTQYF.

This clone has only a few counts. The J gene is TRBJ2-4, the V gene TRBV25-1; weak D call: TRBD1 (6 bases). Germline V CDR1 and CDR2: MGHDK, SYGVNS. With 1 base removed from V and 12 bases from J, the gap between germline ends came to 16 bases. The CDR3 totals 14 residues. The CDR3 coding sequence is TGTGCCAGCAGTGAATCTCTCAGGGGAAAGGGTCAGTACTTC. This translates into CASSESLRGKGQYF.

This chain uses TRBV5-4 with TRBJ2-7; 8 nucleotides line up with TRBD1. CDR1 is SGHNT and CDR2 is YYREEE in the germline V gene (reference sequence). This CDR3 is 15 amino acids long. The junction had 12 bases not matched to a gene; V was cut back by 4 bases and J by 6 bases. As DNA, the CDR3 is TGTGCCAGCAGCCCGAAGGGACAGGTCCCCGGCGAGCAGTACTTC. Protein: CASSPKGQVPGEQYF.

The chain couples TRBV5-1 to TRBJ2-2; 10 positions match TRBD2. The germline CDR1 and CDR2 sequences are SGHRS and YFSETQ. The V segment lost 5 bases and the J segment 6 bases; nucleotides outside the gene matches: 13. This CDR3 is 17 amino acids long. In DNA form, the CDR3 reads TGCGCCAGCAGTTCATCCCCACTAGCGGGAACCTCCGGGGAGCTGTTTTTT. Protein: CASSSSPLAGTSGELFF.

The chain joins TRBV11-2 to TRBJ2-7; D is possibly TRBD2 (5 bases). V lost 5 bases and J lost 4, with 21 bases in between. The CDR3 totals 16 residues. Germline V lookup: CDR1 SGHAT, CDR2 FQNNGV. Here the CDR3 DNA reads TGTGCCAGCAGCCGAGAACTCCTAGCAACCGTATACGAGCAGTACTTC. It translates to CASSRELLATVYEQYF.